One T cell receptor (beta chain) is described in this entry. Any history of autoimmune disease or systemic immunosuppression disqualified patients. These data belong to a study of OX40 agonist ivuxolimab in advanced cancers. Method: immunoSEQ multiplex PCR; TCRdb's copy keeps in-frame clones and lacks some. The sample yields some 60,000 clones, less than 90% seen once. Sample: CD4+ or CD8+ T cells sorted from blood, taken in a trial of the OX40 agonist ivuxolimab. The receptor's source is an adult with an advanced solid tumor such as melanoma, head and neck, liver or kidney cancer.

CDR3 sequence (DNA): TGTGCCAGCTCAGACCGAGTTGAGCCCCAGCATTTT. Translation: CASSDRVEPQHF. The gene calls are TRBV18 and TRBJ1-5; the D is unclear. The CDR3 length is 12 residues. V lost 5 bases and J 8 bases, leaving 10 bases between the germline ends. The germline V gene encodes CDR1 KGHSH and CDR2 LQKENI.